This T cell receptor beta chain was obtained from a study of shared clonotypes between healthy human individuals. TCRdb's copy holds only in-frame clones and misses some; the assay was immunoSEQ multiplex PCR. The sample lists 2 million to 2.5 million clones; around 95% were seen once. The CDR3 is made up of 14 amino acids. Germline CDR1 is GTSNPN and CDR2 is SVGIG (reference sequence). The V end was cut by 4 bases, the J end by 2 bases, with 14 bases between. The TCR sequence derives from a man younger than 30 in good health. The sequencing sample was made of naive CD4+ T cells sorted from blood. Subset noted: CD45RA+ positively selected. V is TRBV30 and J is TRBJ1-1, with a weak D call TRBD1 (6 bases). In nucleotides, the CDR3 is TGTGCCTGGACCTACAGGGACCCAAACACTGAAGCTTTCTTT. Encoded protein: CAWTYRDPNTEAFF.